Listed here are 30 T cell receptor beta chains from one sample, sequenced in a study of T cells in Graves' hyperthyroidism and ophthalmopathy. Researchers amplified the TCR beta CDR3 regions from RNA transcripts. With the HTBI primer set, the TCR CDR3 went through a first round of RT-PCR. Each CDR3 protein is one row after TCRdb ran MiXCR on the multiplex PCR reads. This sample has roughly 380,000 distinct CDR3 sequences, with roughly 13% found just once. The sample consisted of blood. These receptors were collected from a woman aged 55-70 years with Graves' hyperthyroidism.

The table lists this clonotype with many counts. The chain combines TRBV9 with TRBJ2-1, with 8 positions matching TRBD2. The CDR3 spans 15 residues. CDR1 is SGDLS, CDR2 YYNGEE, per germline. The J segment lost 5 bases and the V segment lost 4 bases, leaving 8 bases of the junction unmatched. In DNA form, the CDR3 reads TGTGCCAGCAGCCTGGGGACTAGTAGTCACAATGAGCAGTTCTTC. Translated: CASSLGTSSHNEQFF.

This clonotype occurred many times. The rearrangement links TRBV10-3 to TRBJ2-3; D is unresolved. The CDR3 is made up of 15 amino acids. Trimming removed 6 bases at V and 0 bases at J, with 13 bases between. The germline gives CDR1 ENHRY, CDR2 SYGVKD. CDR3 nucleotide sequence: TGTGCCATCAGGCGTACCTTGACTAGCACAGATACGCAGTATTTT. Translation gives CAIRRTLTSTDTQYF.

This chain joins TRBV9 and TRBJ1-1, with a tentative D call TRBD1 (6 bases). Germline CDR1 SGDLS, CDR2 YYNGEE. The V and J ends lost 0 bases and 5 bases respectively, with 14 bases between them. The CDR3 length is 15 residues. The CDR3 loop reads CASSVGPGVETEAFF. The CDR3 region has the DNA TGTGCCAGCAGCGTAGGTCCAGGGGTAGAGACTGAAGCTTTCTTT. Variable domain in full (rest from reference TRBV9 and TRBJ1-1): DSGVTQTPKHLITATGQRVTLRCSPRSGDLSVYWYQQSLDQGLQFLIQYYNGEERAKGNILERFSAQQFPDLHSELNLSSLELGDSALYFCASSVGPGVETEAFFGQGTRLTVV.

This clonotype was picked up many times. The rearrangement links TRBV10-1 to TRBJ2-7; D may be TRBD1 or TRBD2 (6 bases each). CDR1 and CDR2 (germline): WNHNN, SYGVQD (reference sequence). The CDR3 is 14 residues long. The germline V and J ends were trimmed by 2 bases and 6 bases, with 14 bases remaining between them. The CDR3 nucleotides read TGCGCCAGCAGTGAGCACGGGGGCGAAGGCGAGCAGTACTTC. Translating gives CASSEHGGEGEQYF.

This clonotype has at least ten counts. Here the CDR3 reads CASSDRLYEQYF. The CDR3 nucleotides read TGTGCCAGCAGTGACAGGCTGTACGAGCAGTACTTC. The gene calls are TRBV6-1 and TRBJ2-7; D not resolved. Trimming took off 3 bases at V and 4 bases at J, with 7 bases between the two ends. CDR3 length equals 12 residues. Germline V gene data show CDR1 as MNHNS and CDR2 as SASEGT.

Only a few counts were recorded for this clonotype. This chain links TRBV6-1 with TRBJ2-1; tentative D call: TRBD2 (7 bases). Germline V gives CDR1 MNHNS, CDR2 SASEGT. The CDR3 extends over 15 amino acids. V was shortened by 6 bases and J by 8 bases, with 20 bases between the two germline ends. The CDR3 region is CASSRGGVTNDEQFF. In DNA form, the CDR3 reads TGTGCCAGCAGCCGAGGGGGGGTCACAAACGATGAGCAGTTCTTC.

This clonotype has just one count. This may be a read error, as it is one base from a much larger clone. V is TRBV7-9 and J is TRBJ1-2; D uncertain. Trimming pared 3 bases from V and 4 bases from J, leaving 15 bases between. The CDR3 is 15 residues long. Per germline, CDR1 SEHNR and CDR2 FQNEAQ (reference sequence). The CDR3 coding sequence is TGTGCCAGCAGCTTCTCAGGAGGAGCTAGCTATGGCTACACCTTC. As protein: CASSFSGGASYGYTF.

In this sample, this clonotype turned up a few times. This sequence joins TRBV6-1 and TRBJ2-4; TRBD1 agrees at 8 bases. Germline trimming cut 6 bases from V and 3 bases from J; bases unmatched to any gene: 10. Germline values: CDR1 MNHNS, CDR2 SASEGT. The CDR3 has 16 amino acids. CDR3 bases: TGTGCCAGCAGCAGGGACAGGCGAATGGACAAAAACATTCAGTACTTC. Protein: CASSRDRRMDKNIQYF.

The chain employs TRBV5-4 and TRBJ2-1; D gene uncertain. This CDR3 contains 13 residues. CDR1 is SGHNT, CDR2 YYREEE, per germline (reference sequence). V dropped 4 bases and J dropped 9 bases, with 14 bases sitting between them. The DNA for the CDR3 is TGTGCCAGCAGCCCGCCTGGTACAACTGAGCAGTTCTTC. Translating it yields CASSPPGTTEQFF.

There are many counts of this clonotype. The chain couples TRBV11-2 to TRBJ1-5; 7 bases line up with TRBD1. The ends lost 6 bases at V and 4 bases at J; junction bases unmatched: 3. The germline gives CDR1 SGHAT, CDR2 FQNNGV. The CDR3 loop spans 13 amino acids. CDR3 sequence (DNA): TGTGCCAGCAGAGGACAGGCGAATCAGCCCCAGCATTTT. Encoded protein: CASRGQANQPQHF.

This clonotype occurred many times. The chain combines TRBV28 with TRBJ2-1; 7 nucleotides match TRBD2. Germline V gene data show CDR1 as MDHEN and CDR2 as SYDVKM. The CDR3 contains 14 residues. The V segment lost 5 bases and the J segment 5 bases; nucleotides outside the gene matches: 6. Written as DNA, the CDR3 is TGTGCCAGCAGTGCCTCCAGCGGGAACAATGAGCAGTTCTTC. It specifies CASSASSGNNEQFF.

This clonotype came up many times. The CDR3 reads CASSSPGQFNEQFF. As DNA, the CDR3 is TGTGCCAGCAGTTCCCCGGGACAGTTCAATGAGCAGTTCTTC. The V and J genes are TRBV28 and TRBJ2-1; 7 bases line up with TRBD1. The CDR3 is made up of 14 amino acids. Germline V CDR1 and CDR2: MDHEN, SYDVKM. V dropped 4 bases and J dropped 6; count of bases not matched to a gene: 6.

This clonotype was counted many times. This rearrangement joins TRBV24-1 to TRBJ2-1, with D maybe TRBD1 (6 bases). Deletions cut 1 base from V and 4 bases from J, with 7 bases between. Looked up from germline, CDR1 is KGHDR and CDR2 is SFDVKD. The CDR3 is made up of 14 amino acids. The CDR3 is CATSDFTGYNEQFF. The CDR3 nucleotides read TGTGCCACCAGTGATTTCACAGGGTACAATGAGCAGTTCTTC.

The chain carries TRBV12-3 or TRBV12-4 and TRBJ1-5; D possibly corresponds to TRBD1 (6 bases). The CDR3 consists of 16 residues. V was trimmed by 4 bases and J by 1 base, leaving 14 bases between them. The CDR3 is CASSSGKRGSNQPQHF. The CDR3 DNA is TGTGCCAGCAGTTCGGGGAAGAGGGGGAGCAATCAGCCCCAGCATTTT.

This clonotype was seen repeatedly, ten times or more. The CDR3 protein is CASSQVVGSYNEQFF. The CDR3, as DNA: TGTGCCAGCAGCCAAGTTGTGGGTTCCTACAATGAGCAGTTCTTC. V is TRBV3-1 and J is TRBJ2-1; D is undetermined. V lost 1 base and J 1 base, leaving 8 bases between the germline ends. This CDR3 region has 15 residues. CDR1 is LGHDT, CDR2 YNNKEL, per germline (reference sequence).

This sequence joins TRBV7-9 and TRBJ2-3, with D possibly matching TRBD2 (6 bases). V dropped 3 bases and J dropped 6 bases, with 13 bases sitting between them. CDR3 length: 14 residues. Germline V CDR1 and CDR2: SEHNR, FQNEAQ (reference sequence). DNA of the CDR3: TGTGCCAGCAGCTTCGGGGGAGTTTCTGATACGCAGTATTTT. Its protein is CASSFGGVSDTQYF.

In this sample, this clonotype turned up many times. The chain carries TRBV2 and TRBJ1-2; D is ambiguous. Germline CDR1 SNHLY, CDR2 FYNNEI. This CDR3 has 14 residues. V was shortened by 2 bases and J by 0 bases, with 7 bases between the two germline ends. The chain's CDR3 is CASSELGTNYGYTF. The CDR3 coding sequence is TGTGCCAGCAGTGAACTCGGAACTAACTATGGCTACACCTTC.

The rearrangement links TRBV5-1 to TRBJ1-2; D gene unclear. Trimming took 4 bases from V and 2 from J, leaving 12 bases between them. The length of the CDR3 is 14 residues. Germline V CDR1 and CDR2: SGHRS, YFSETQ. CDR3 sequence: CASSLVGNNYGYTF. The CDR3 region has the DNA TGCGCCAGCAGCCTGGTGGGCAACAACTATGGCTACACCTTC. The variable domain in full, with the rest retrieved from reference TRBV5-1 and TRBJ1-2, is KAGVTQTPRYLIKTRGQQVTLSCSPISGHRSVSWYQQTPGQGLQFLFEYFSETQRNKGNFPGRFSGRQFSNSRSEMNVSTLELGDSALYLCASSLVGNNYGYTFGSGTRLTVV.

This clonotype was seen repeatedly, ten times or more. The chain joins TRBV4-1 to TRBJ1-5; D ambiguous. The V and J ends lost 4 bases and 3 bases respectively, with 10 bases between them. Germline V lookup: CDR1 MGHRA, CDR2 YSYEKL. CDR3 length equals 14 residues. The CDR3 DNA reads as TGCGCCAGCAGCCCCCGGAGGTACAATCAGCCCCAGCATTTT. Protein: CASSPRRYNQPQHF.

This clonotype has a count of ten or more. V gene TRBV20-1 combines with J gene TRBJ2-1; 8 bases map to TRBD1. This CDR3 spans 13 amino acids. Germline CDR1 DFQATT, CDR2 SNEGSKA (reference sequence). V dropped 4 bases and J dropped 4; count of bases not matched to a gene: 3. CDR3 protein: CSAKDRVYNEQFF. CDR3 nucleotides: TGCAGTGCTAAGGACAGGGTTTACAATGAGCAGTTCTTC.

This clonotype was observed at least ten times. J is TRBJ2-1 and V is TRBV11-2, with 8 positions matching TRBD2. V lost 5 bases, J lost 2 bases, and 8 bases stayed unmatched. Germline CDR1 and CDR2: SGHAT and FQNNGV. The CDR3 is 16 residues long. CDR3 in amino acids: CASSPVTSGTYNEQFF. CDR3 in DNA: TGTGCCAGCAGCCCCGTCACTAGCGGAACCTACAATGAGCAGTTCTTC.

The V gene is TRBV6-1, the J gene TRBJ2-1; D unclear. The V and J ends lost 5 bases and 7 bases respectively, with 18 bases between them. Germline V CDR1 and CDR2: MNHNS, SASEGT. The CDR3 sequence is 15 residues long. CDR3 coding DNA: TGTGCCAGCAGTTCAGCGTGGGAAGCCAGAAATGAGCAGTTCTTC. This sequence encodes CASSSAWEARNEQFF.

This clonotype showed up many times. The J gene is TRBJ2-7, the V gene TRBV4-1; D uncertain. This CDR3 comprises 15 residues. CDR1 is MGHRA, CDR2 YSYEKL, per germline. V was cut by 1 base and J by 3 bases, with 13 bases left in between. As DNA, the CDR3 is TGCGCCAGCAGCCAAGTGGAAGGGAAGGACTACGAGCAGTACTTC. Translation: CASSQVEGKDYEQYF.

This clonotype was observed a few times. The CDR3 loop is CASSPGTGFTEAFF. The CDR3 region has the DNA TGTGCCAGTAGTCCCGGGACAGGGTTCACTGAAGCTTTCTTT. J is TRBJ1-1 and V is TRBV19; TRBD1 matches 9 bases. CDR1 and CDR2 (germline): LNHDA, SQIVND (reference sequence). This CDR3 spans 14 amino acids. With V trimmed by 5 bases and J by 4 bases, 5 bases remained unmatched.

The chain couples TRBV19 to TRBJ1-5; maybe TRBD1 (6 bases). V shed 3 bases and J shed 3 bases, with 12 bases lying between them. Per the germline V gene, CDR1 is LNHDA and CDR2 is SQIVND (reference sequence). The CDR3 has 15 residues. For the CDR3, the DNA is TGTGCCAGTAGTATGGGCAGGGGAATCAATCAGCCCCAGCATTTT. Protein sequence: CASSMGRGINQPQHF.

This clonotype has at least ten counts. The chain recombines TRBV6-1 with TRBJ1-2, with 7 bases aligning to TRBD1. Germline-derived CDR1 and CDR2 are MNHNS and SASEGT. J was trimmed by 4 bases and V by 6 bases; bases with no gene match: 11. CDR3 size: 15 residues. The CDR3 here is CASSRGQMASYGYTF. In DNA, the CDR3 is TGTGCCAGCAGCCGGGGACAGATGGCTAGCTATGGCTACACCTTC.

This clonotype was seen a handful of times. A much larger clonotype is one base distant, so this may be a read error. The chain couples TRBV3-1 to TRBJ1-1; possibly TRBD1 for D (5 bases). Per the germline V gene, CDR1 is LGHDT and CDR2 is YNNKEL (reference sequence). The CDR3 length is 13 residues. The germline V and J ends were trimmed by 6 bases and 2 bases, with 10 bases remaining between them. CDR3 nucleotide sequence: TGTGCCAGCAGTCTCAGGGACAACACTGAAGCTTTCTTT. This gives the protein CASSLRDNTEAFF.

In its sample, this clonotype was seen many times. This chain links TRBV19 with TRBJ1-1; 7 bases line up with TRBD1. CDR1 LNHDA and CDR2 SQIVND come from the germline V gene (reference sequence). The CDR3 has 14 amino acids. V trimming: 5 bases; J trimming: 4 bases; junction bases outside the gene matches: 7. CDR3 nucleotide sequence: TGTGCCAGTAGTGGCAGGGGGGTTGGCACTGAAGCTTTCTTT. Translation gives CASSGRGVGTEAFF.

This clonotype has ten or more counts. The chain carries TRBV7-9 and TRBJ2-1; 9 bases line up with TRBD1. Germline CDR1 is SEHNR and CDR2 is FQNEAQ (reference sequence). The CDR3 totals 13 residues. V lost 6 bases and J lost 6; bases outside the gene matches: 3. The chain's CDR3 is CASSYRGRNEQFF. The CDR3 DNA is TGTGCCAGCAGTTACAGGGGGCGCAATGAGCAGTTCTTC.

This clonotype has more than one count but fewer than ten. The V call is TRBV24-1, the J call TRBJ2-5, with a weak D call TRBD2 (5 bases). The CDR3 contains 16 residues. CDR1 KGHDR and CDR2 SFDVKD come from the germline V gene. Trimming removed 2 bases from V and 0 bases from J, with 12 bases in between. The CDR3 DNA sequence: TGTGCCACCAGTGATTGGTCGGCGGGCCACCAAGAGACCCAGTACTTC. As protein: CATSDWSAGHQETQYF.